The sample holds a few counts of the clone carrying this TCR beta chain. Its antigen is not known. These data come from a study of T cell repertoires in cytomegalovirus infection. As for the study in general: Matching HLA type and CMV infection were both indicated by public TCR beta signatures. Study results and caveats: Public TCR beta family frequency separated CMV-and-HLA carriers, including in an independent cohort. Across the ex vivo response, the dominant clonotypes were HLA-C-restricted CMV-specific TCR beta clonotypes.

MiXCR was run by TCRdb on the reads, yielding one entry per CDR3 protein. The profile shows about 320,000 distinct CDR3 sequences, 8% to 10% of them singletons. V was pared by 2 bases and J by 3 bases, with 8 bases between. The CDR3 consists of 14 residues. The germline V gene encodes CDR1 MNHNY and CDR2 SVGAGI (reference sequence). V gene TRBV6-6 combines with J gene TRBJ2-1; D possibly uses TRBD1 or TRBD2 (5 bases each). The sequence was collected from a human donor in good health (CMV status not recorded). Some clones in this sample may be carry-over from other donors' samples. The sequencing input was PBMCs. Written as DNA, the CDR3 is TGTGCCAGCAGTTACGGGACCTTCTACAATGAGCAGTTCTTC. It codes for CASSYGTFYNEQFF.